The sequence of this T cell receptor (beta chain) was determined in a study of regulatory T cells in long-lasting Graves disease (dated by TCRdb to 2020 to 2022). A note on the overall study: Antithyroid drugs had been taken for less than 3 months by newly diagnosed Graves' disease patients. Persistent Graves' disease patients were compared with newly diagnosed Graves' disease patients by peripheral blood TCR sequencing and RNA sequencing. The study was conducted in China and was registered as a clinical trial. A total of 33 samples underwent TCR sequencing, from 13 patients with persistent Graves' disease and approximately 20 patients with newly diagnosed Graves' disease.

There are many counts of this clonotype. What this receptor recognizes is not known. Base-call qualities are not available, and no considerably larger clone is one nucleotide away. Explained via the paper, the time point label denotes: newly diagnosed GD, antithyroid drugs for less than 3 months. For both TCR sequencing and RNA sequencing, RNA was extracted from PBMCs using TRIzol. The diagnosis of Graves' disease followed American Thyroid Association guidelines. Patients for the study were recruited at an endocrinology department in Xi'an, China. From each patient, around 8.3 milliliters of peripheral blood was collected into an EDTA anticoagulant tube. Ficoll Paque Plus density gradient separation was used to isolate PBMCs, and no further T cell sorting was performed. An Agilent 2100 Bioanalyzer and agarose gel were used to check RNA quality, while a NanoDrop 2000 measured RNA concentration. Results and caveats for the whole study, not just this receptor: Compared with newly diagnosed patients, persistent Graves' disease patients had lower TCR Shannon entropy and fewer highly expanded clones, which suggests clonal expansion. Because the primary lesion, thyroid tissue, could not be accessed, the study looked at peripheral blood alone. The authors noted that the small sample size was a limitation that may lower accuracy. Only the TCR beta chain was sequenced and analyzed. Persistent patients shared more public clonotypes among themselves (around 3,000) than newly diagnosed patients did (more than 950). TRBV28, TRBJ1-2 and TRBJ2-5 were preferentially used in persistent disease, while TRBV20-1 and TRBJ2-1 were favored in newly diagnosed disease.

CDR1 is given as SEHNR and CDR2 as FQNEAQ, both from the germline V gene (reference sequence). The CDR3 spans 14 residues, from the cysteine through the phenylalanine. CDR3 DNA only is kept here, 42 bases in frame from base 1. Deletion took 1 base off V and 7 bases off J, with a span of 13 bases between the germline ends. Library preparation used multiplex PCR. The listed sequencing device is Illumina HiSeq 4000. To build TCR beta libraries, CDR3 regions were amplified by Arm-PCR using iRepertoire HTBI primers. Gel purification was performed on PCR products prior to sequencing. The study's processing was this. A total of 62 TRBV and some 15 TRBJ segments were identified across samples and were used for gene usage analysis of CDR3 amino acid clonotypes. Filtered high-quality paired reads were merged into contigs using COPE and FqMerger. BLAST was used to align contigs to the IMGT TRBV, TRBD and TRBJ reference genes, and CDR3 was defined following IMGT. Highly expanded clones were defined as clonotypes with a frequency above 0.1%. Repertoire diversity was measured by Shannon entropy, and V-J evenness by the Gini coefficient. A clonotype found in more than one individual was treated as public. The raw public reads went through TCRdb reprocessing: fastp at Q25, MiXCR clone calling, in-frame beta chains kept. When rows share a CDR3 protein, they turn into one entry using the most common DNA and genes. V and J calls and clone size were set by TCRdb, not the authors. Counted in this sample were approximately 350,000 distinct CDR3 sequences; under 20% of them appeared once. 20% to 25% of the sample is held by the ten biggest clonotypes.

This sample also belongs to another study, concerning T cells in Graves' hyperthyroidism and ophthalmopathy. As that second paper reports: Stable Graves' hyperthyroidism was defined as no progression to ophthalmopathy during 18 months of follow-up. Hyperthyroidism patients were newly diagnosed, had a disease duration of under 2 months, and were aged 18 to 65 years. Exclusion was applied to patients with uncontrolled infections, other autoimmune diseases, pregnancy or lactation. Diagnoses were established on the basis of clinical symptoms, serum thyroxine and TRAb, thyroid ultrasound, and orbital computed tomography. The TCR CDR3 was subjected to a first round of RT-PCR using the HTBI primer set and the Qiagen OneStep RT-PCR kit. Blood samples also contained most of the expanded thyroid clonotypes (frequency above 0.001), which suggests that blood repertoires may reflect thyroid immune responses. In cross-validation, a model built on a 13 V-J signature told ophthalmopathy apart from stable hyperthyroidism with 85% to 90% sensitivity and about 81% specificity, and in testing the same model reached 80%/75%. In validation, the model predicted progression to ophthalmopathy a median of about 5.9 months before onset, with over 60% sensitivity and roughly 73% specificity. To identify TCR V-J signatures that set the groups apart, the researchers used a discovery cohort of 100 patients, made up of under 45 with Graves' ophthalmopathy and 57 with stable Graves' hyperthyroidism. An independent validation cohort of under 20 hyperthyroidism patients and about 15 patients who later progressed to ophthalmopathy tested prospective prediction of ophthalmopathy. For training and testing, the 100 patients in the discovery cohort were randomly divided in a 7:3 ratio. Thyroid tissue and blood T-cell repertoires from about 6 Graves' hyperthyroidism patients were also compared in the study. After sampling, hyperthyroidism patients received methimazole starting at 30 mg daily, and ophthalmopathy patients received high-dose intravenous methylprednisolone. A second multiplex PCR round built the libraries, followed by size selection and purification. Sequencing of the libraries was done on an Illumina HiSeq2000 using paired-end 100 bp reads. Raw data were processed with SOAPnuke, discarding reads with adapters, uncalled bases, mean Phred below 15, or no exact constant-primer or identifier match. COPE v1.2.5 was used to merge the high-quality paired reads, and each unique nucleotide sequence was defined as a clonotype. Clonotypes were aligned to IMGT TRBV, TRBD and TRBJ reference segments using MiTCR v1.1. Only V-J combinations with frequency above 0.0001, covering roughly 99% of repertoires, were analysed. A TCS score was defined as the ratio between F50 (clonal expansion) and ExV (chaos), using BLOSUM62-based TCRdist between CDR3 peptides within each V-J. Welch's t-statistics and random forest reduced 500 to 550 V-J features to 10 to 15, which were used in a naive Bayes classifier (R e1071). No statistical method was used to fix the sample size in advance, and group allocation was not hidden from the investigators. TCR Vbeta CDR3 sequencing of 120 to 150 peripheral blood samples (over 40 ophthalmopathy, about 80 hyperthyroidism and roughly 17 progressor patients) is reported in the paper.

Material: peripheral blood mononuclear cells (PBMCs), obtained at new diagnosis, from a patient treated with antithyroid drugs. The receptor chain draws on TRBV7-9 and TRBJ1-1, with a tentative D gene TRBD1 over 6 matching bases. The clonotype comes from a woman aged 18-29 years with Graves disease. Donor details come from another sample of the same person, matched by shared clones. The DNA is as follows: TGTGCCAGCAGCTTAGTGGGGGCCACTAATGAAGCTTTCTTT. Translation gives CASSLVGATNEAFF.